This passage covers 17 T cell receptor beta chains from one sample sequenced in a study of control samples from healthy donors and cancer patients. Clones were read by immunoSEQ multiplex PCR, and TCRdb kept only the in-frame ones, dropping some. The table has approximately 76,000 clones, approximately 82% seen once. Sequencing input: PBMCs. These receptors came from a man aged 55 to 70 with head and neck cancer.

The rearrangement links TRBV27 to TRBJ2-7, with D perhaps matching TRBD2 (7 bases). Trimming took 6 bases from V and 5 from J, leaving 17 bases between them. The germline V gene encodes CDR1 MNHEY and CDR2 SMNVEV (reference sequence). The CDR3 length is 14 residues. The CDR3 bases are TGTGCCAGCAGATCCCCGGGGGGCATCAACGAGCAGTACTTC. Protein product: CASRSPGGINEQYF.

The CDR3 sequence is CASLGEINEKLFF. CDR3 in DNA: TGTGCCAGCTTGGGGGAGATTAATGAAAAACTGTTTTTT. The chain is built from TRBV25-1 and TRBJ1-4; perhaps TRBD1 as D (5 bases). The germline CDR1 and CDR2 sequences are MGHDK and SYGVNS. The germline V and J ends were trimmed by 8 bases and 4 bases, with 11 bases remaining between them. The CDR3 is 13 amino acids.

The J gene is TRBJ1-1, the V gene TRBV2; 10 nucleotides line up with TRBD1. This CDR3 has 14 residues. The V gene's germline CDR1 is SNHLY and CDR2 FYNNEI. V shed 4 bases, J shed 4 bases, and the junction held 3 bases outside the gene matches. DNA of the CDR3: TGTGCCAGCAGTGGGACAGGGGGGTTCACTGAAGCTTTCTTT. It encodes CASSGTGGFTEAFF.

The chain employs TRBV12-3 or TRBV12-4 and TRBJ2-7; 8 nucleotides match TRBD1. The CDR3 has 13 amino acids. Trimming at V came to 8 bases and at J to 6 bases, leaving 9 bases not matched to a gene. The CDR3 reads CASEKGQAGEQYF. Here the CDR3 DNA reads TGTGCCAGCGAAAAGGGACAGGCCGGCGAGCAGTACTTC.

V gene TRBV27 combines with J gene TRBJ2-1, with TRBD2 matching 7 bases. After removal of 6 bases from V and 4 bases from J, the junction contained 12 bases not matched to a gene. Germline loops: CDR1 MNHEY, CDR2 SMNVEV (reference sequence). This CDR3 is 16 amino acids long. The CDR3 sequence: CASRSSGAGTYNEQFF. CDR3 DNA sequence: TGTGCCAGCAGGTCCTCGGGAGCGGGGACTTACAATGAGCAGTTCTTC.

The gene calls are TRBV27 and TRBJ1-2; D is undetermined. V was trimmed by 6 bases and J by 3 bases, leaving 14 bases between them. The CDR3 spans 14 residues. Germline V gives CDR1 MNHEY, CDR2 SMNVEV (reference sequence). The chain's CDR3 is CASSYRSDYYGYTF. DNA for the CDR3: TGTGCCAGCAGCTACCGGTCGGATTACTATGGCTACACCTTC.

This clone showed up just once. V and J are TRBV18 and TRBJ2-1; possible D gene TRBD1, 6 bases. CDR1 is KGHSH, CDR2 LQKENI, per germline. This CDR3 region has 15 residues. V lost 3 bases and J lost 8, with 17 bases in between. Here the CDR3 DNA reads TGTGCCAGCTCACCCCCAGGGGCCCCGTTCCATGAGCAGTTCTTC. Its translation: CASSPPGAPFHEQFF.

The rearrangement links TRBV2 to TRBJ1-1; D gene uncertain. Trimming left V 9 bases short and J 5 bases short, with 16 bases between. Germline V lookup: CDR1 SNHLY, CDR2 FYNNEI. The CDR3 loop spans 13 amino acids. CDR3 sequence (DNA): TGTGCCAGGATCCGGGGATTAAGGACTGAAGCTTTCTTT. It translates to CARIRGLRTEAFF.

This clone was seen at least ten times. The chain couples TRBV9 to TRBJ2-5, with a tentative D call TRBD1 (6 bases). There are 16 residues in the CDR3. Per germline, CDR1 SGDLS and CDR2 YYNGEE. V lost 3 bases and J 5 bases, leaving 20 bases between the germline ends. The CDR3 region has the DNA TGTGCCAGCAGCGGACCGGGACACCCCCGCGGCGAGACCCAGTACTTC. The encoded protein is CASSGPGHPRGETQYF.

The chain links TRBV3-1 (or the pseudogene TRBV3-2) to TRBJ2-7, with TRBD2 matching over 7 bases. The CDR3 covers 16 residues. CDR1 and CDR2 (germline): LGHDT, YNNKEL (reference sequence). The junction had 14 bases not matched to a gene; V was cut back by 3 bases and J by 6 bases. The CDR3 sequence is CASSHRGLGAEGEQYF. DNA for the CDR3: TGTGCCAGCAGCCACCGCGGACTAGGAGCAGAGGGCGAGCAGTACTTC.

The J gene is TRBJ2-7, the V gene TRBV6-5; D call uncertain. CDR3 length: 15 residues. With 2 bases removed from V and 0 bases from J, the gap between germline ends came to 11 bases. Germline CDR1 MNHEY, CDR2 SVGAGI. CDR3 DNA sequence: TGTGCCAGCAGTTACGTGGGGTTTAGCTCCTACGAGCAGTACTTC. Protein sequence: CASSYVGFSSYEQYF.

The V call is TRBV5-1, the J call TRBJ2-3; no firm D call. CDR1 is SGHRS, CDR2 YFSETQ, per germline. Trimming removed 2 bases from V and 7 bases from J, with 14 bases in between. The CDR3 has 14 residues. As DNA, the CDR3 is TGCGCCAGCAGCTTAGGAATGGGATCAAATACGCAGTATTTT. The encoded protein is CASSLGMGSNTQYF.

The chain uses TRBV6-1 and TRBJ2-3; 10 bases map to TRBD2. Germline V lookup: CDR1 MNHNS, CDR2 SASEGT. With V trimmed by 6 bases and J by 0 bases, 9 bases remained unmatched. This CDR3 contains 17 residues. The CDR3 reads CASSELTSGYSTDTQYF. The CDR3 DNA is TGTGCCAGCAGCGAACTGACTAGCGGGTATAGCACAGATACGCAGTATTTT.

This rearrangement joins TRBV5-1 to TRBJ2-2; 7 nucleotides agree with TRBD1. From germline, CDR1 is SGHRS and CDR2 YFSETQ. CDR3 length: 16 amino acids. Trimming removed 6 bases from V and 4 bases from J; junction bases left unmatched: 12. Here the CDR3 DNA reads TGCGCCAGCACCCGAAGAACAGGGGAGTTCACCGGGGAGCTGTTTTTT. Amino acid sequence: CASTRRTGEFTGELFF.

The chain recombines TRBV15 with TRBJ2-1; D not certain. CDR1 and CDR2 from the germline V gene are LNHNV and YYDKDF (reference sequence). The CDR3 is 18 amino acids. Trimming cost V 0 bases and J 0 bases, with 15 bases left between them. CDR3 amino acids: CATSRDFLASISYNEQFF. The DNA of the CDR3 is TGTGCCACCAGCAGAGATTTTCTGGCCTCCATCTCCTACAATGAGCAGTTCTTC.

V and J are TRBV7-9 and TRBJ2-7, with D uncertain. This CDR3 contains 13 residues. V lost 4 bases, J lost 4 bases, and 11 bases lay in between. CDR1 and CDR2 (germline): SEHNR, FQNEAQ (reference sequence). The CDR3 region is CASSSGPWYEQYF. As DNA, the CDR3 is TGTGCCAGCAGCTCCGGACCGTGGTACGAGCAGTACTTC.

This clone was seen just once. The genes are TRBV4-2 and TRBJ1-4, with 7 bases identical to TRBD1. The CDR3 spans 15 residues. The trim removed 4 bases at V and 11 bases at J, leaving 13 bases unmatched. CDR1 LGHNA and CDR2 YNFKEQ come from the germline V gene. CDR3 amino acids: CASSPWEGAMRKLFF. DNA for the CDR3: TGTGCCAGCAGCCCCTGGGAGGGGGCCATGCGGAAACTGTTTTTT.